These T cell receptor beta chains were read from a single sample in a study of OX40 agonist ivuxolimab in advanced cancers. Method: immunoSEQ multiplex PCR; TCRdb's copy keeps in-frame clones and lacks some. Among about 48,000 clones listed, less than 85% were seen once. This material consisted of CD4+ or CD8+ T cells sorted from blood, taken in a trial of the OX40 agonist ivuxolimab. Every receptor here comes from an adult with an advanced solid tumor such as melanoma, head and neck, liver or kidney cancer. The CDR3 runs from the conserved cysteine through the conserved F or W. D genes are given only for firm matches. A clone size is listed for some rows: how often the clone was seen (once, few, many), or a class if it is expanded.

CATSRARIGDEQYF	TGTGCCACCAGCAGAGCCCGGATTGGGGACGAGCAGTACTTC	NA	NA	TRBV15	TRBJ2-7
CASLDIANYGYTF	TGTGCCAGCCTCGACATAGCTAACTATGGCTACACCTTC	NA	NA	TRBV28	TRBJ1-2
CASRARSGRGSSYNEQFF	TGTGCCAGTAGGGCCAGGAGCGGGAGGGGAAGCTCCTACAATGAGCAGTTCTTC	TRBD2	NA	TRBV19	TRBJ2-1
CASREGRTGNTIYF	TGCGCCAGCAGGGAGGGGAGAACTGGAAACACCATATATTTT	NA	NA	TRBV10-1	TRBJ1-3
CASSIVGTANTEAFF	TGTGCCAGTAGTATAGTTGGGACAGCGAACACTGAAGCTTTCTTT	TRBD1	NA	TRBV19	TRBJ1-1
CASSLVWRGGEQYF	TGTGCCAGCAGCTTAGTGTGGCGGGGCGGCGAGCAGTACTTC	NA	NA	TRBV7-2	TRBJ2-7
CAISESDTQYF	TGTGCCATCAGTGAGTCAGATACGCAGTATTTT	NA	NA	TRBV10-3	TRBJ2-3
CASSQEPGQGSPLHF	TGTGCCAGCAGTCAGGAACCGGGACAGGGGTCACCCCTCCACTTT	TRBD1	NA	TRBV28	TRBJ1-6
CASSLQGKGEAFF	TGTGCCAGCAGTCTACAGGGGAAGGGTGAAGCTTTCTTT	TRBD1	NA	TRBV6-6	TRBJ1-1
CASSLVHRPGTDTQYF	TGTGCCAGCAGCCTTGTACACAGGCCCGGGACAGATACGCAGTATTTT	NA	NA	TRBV11-2	TRBJ2-3
CSAREGAEAFF	TGCAGTGCTAGAGAGGGAGCTGAAGCTTTCTTT	NA	NA	TRBV20-1	TRBJ1-1
CASSLVSGVVYNSPLHF	TGTGCCAGCAGCTTGGTTTCAGGGGTTGTCTATAATTCACCCCTCCACTTT	NA	NA	TRBV5-4	TRBJ1-6
CASSLGYNEQFF	TGTGCCAGCAGCTTAGGTTACAATGAGCAGTTCTTC	NA	once	TRBV7-2	TRBJ2-1
CASSVAGTSVEQYF	TGTGCCAGCAGCGTAGCTGGGACTAGCGTCGAGCAGTACTTC	TRBD2	NA	TRBV9	TRBJ2-7
CASSQAGGTDTQYF	TGTGCCAGCAGTCAAGCGGGGGGCACAGATACGCAGTATTTT	TRBD2	once	TRBV7-7	TRBJ2-3
CASSQNIYEQYF	TGTGCCAGCAGCCAAAATATATACGAGCAGTACTTC	NA	NA	TRBV11-2	TRBJ2-7
CASTDGGTSTDTQYF	TGTGCCAGCACTGATGGGGGGACTAGCACAGATACGCAGTATTTT	NA	NA	TRBV6-1	TRBJ2-3
CASSLAQGSNIQYF	TGTGCCAGCAGCTTAGCGCAGGGATCAAACATTCAGTACTTC	NA	NA	TRBV7-9	TRBJ2-4
CSVVSRGHLFHQSSEAFF	TGCAGCGTTGTGAGCAGGGGGCATCTTTTCCATCAAAGTTCTGAAGCTTTCTTT	TRBD1	NA	TRBV29-1	TRBJ1-1
CASSNGGITEAFF	TGTGCCAGCAGCAACGGTGGGATCACTGAAGCTTTCTTT	NA	NA	TRBV6-6	TRBJ1-1
CASSHGQTGELFF	TGTGCCAGCAGCCACGGACAGACCGGGGAGCTGTTTTTT	NA	NA	TRBV7-3	TRBJ2-2
CASSSGTQQYF	TGTGCCAGCAGTTCCGGGACGCAGCAATACTTC	NA	NA	TRBV2	TRBJ2-5
CASSERDTQYF	TGTGCCAGCAGTGAGAGAGATACGCAGTATTTT	NA	NA	TRBV2	TRBJ2-3
CASSFLGLPNTGELFF	TGTGCCAGCAGCTTCCTCGGGTTACCGAACACCGGGGAGCTGTTTTTT	NA	NA	TRBV5-5	TRBJ2-2
CASSLTSGSDNEQFF	TGTGCCAGCAGCCTCACTAGCGGGAGCGACAATGAGCAGTTCTTC	TRBD2	NA	TRBV11-2	TRBJ2-1
CASGGADTQYF	TGTGCCTCCGGGGGGGCAGATACGCAGTATTTT	TRBD2	few	TRBV30	TRBJ2-3
CASSLEGGGTPLHF	TGTGCCAGCAGCTTAGAGGGGGGCGGGACACCCCTCCACTTT	NA	few	TRBV7-9	TRBJ1-6
CASSLKRDGLHDSPLHF	TGTGCCAGCAGCTTAAAACGAGACGGCTTACACGATTCACCCCTCCACTTT	NA	few	TRBV7-6	TRBJ1-6
CAWTTGFYSPLHF	TGTGCCTGGACTACAGGGTTTTATTCACCCCTCCACTTT	NA	NA	TRBV30	TRBJ1-6
CASTFSGQETQYF	TGTGCCAGCACCTTTAGCGGGCAAGAGACCCAGTACTTC	TRBD2	NA	TRBV14	TRBJ2-5
CASSVPGPSTDTQYF	TGTGCCAGCAGCGTTCCGGGCCCGAGCACAGATACGCAGTATTTT	NA	once	TRBV5-4	TRBJ2-3
CASSPQVTGELFF	TGTGCCAGCAGCCCTCAGGTCACCGGGGAGCTGTTTTTT	NA	NA	TRBV5-4	TRBJ2-2
CASSQDWASGGSEQYF	TGCGCCAGCAGCCAAGATTGGGCTAGCGGGGGGTCTGAGCAGTACTTC	TRBD2	few	TRBV4-1	TRBJ2-7
CSVVGVSAEAFF	TGCAGCGTCGTAGGTGTGTCAGCTGAAGCTTTCTTT	NA	NA	TRBV29-1	TRBJ1-1
CASSQDSRQGYEQYF	TGCGCCAGCAGCCAAGATTCCCGACAGGGCTACGAGCAGTACTTC	TRBD1	NA	TRBV4-3	TRBJ2-7
CASRPAGQTGELFF	TGTGCCAGTAGACCCGCTGGACAAACCGGGGAGCTGTTTTTT	NA	NA	TRBV19	TRBJ2-2
CASSRTGTNSPLHF	TGTGCCAGCAGCCGGACAGGGACGAATTCACCCCTCCACTTT	TRBD1	NA	TRBV5-4	TRBJ1-6
CAWSGDRGQPQHF	TGTGCCTGGAGTGGGGACAGGGGACAGCCCCAGCATTTT	TRBD1	NA	TRBV30	TRBJ1-5
CASSYNLNTEAFF	TGTGCCAGCAGTTACAACTTGAACACTGAAGCTTTCTTT	NA	NA	TRBV6-5	TRBJ1-1
CASSQDLQYTGAYEQYF	TGCGCCAGCAGCCAAGATCTCCAATACACCGGGGCCTACGAGCAGTACTTC	NA	NA	TRBV4-3	TRBJ2-7
CASSSVLGEKLFF	TGTGCCAGCAGCTCCGTATTAGGTGAAAAACTGTTTTTT	NA	NA	TRBV11-3	TRBJ1-4
CASSSLGGQTGELFF	TGTGCCAGCAGCAGCTTAGGGGGGCAGACCGGGGAGCTGTTTTTT	NA	NA	TRBV7-2	TRBJ2-2
CASSSRGGGRYEQYF	TGTGCCAGCAGCTCCAGGGGAGGCGGCCGCTACGAGCAGTACTTC	NA	NA	TRBV13	TRBJ2-7
CASSSPGPQHF	TGTGCCAGCAGCTCCCCGGGCCCCCAGCATTTT	NA	few	TRBV7-3	TRBJ1-5
CASRSNSGPGQTTDTQYF	TGTGCCAGCAGAAGTAATAGCGGGCCGGGACAAACCACAGATACGCAGTATTTT	NA	NA	TRBV7-9	TRBJ2-3
CASSLDYTWSGNTEAFF	TGTGCCAGCAGCTTGGATTATACCTGGTCGGGGAACACTGAAGCTTTCTTT	NA	few	TRBV5-6	TRBJ1-1
CAISVGLSSGANVLTF	TGTGCCATCAGTGTCGGCCTTAGCTCTGGGGCCAACGTCCTGACTTTC	NA	NA	TRBV10-3	TRBJ2-6
CASSPGSTDTQYF	TGTGCCAGCTCACCAGGGAGCACAGATACGCAGTATTTT	NA	NA	TRBV18	TRBJ2-3
CASSPLRDSTDTQYF	TGTGCCAGCTCACCACTCCGGGACAGCACAGATACGCAGTATTTT	NA	NA	TRBV18	TRBJ2-3
CASSYLGQGIRVEQFF	TGTGCCAGCAGTTACTTGGGACAGGGGATTAGGGTTGAGCAGTTCTTC	TRBD1	NA	TRBV6-5	TRBJ2-1
CARGGQGYGYTF	TGTGCCAGGGGGGGACAGGGCTATGGCTACACCTTC	TRBD1	NA	TRBV6-1	TRBJ1-2
CASSVHSGPSYEQYF	TGTGCCAGCAGCGTTCATTCCGGGCCTTCCTACGAGCAGTACTTC	NA	NA	TRBV9	TRBJ2-7
CAWSPSPGRARSYTQYF	TGTGCCTGGAGTCCCTCCCCAGGCAGGGCCCGGAGTTATACGCAGTATTTT	NA	NA	TRBV30	TRBJ2-3
CASTVHPEDQPQHF	TGTGCCAGCACCGTACACCCCGAGGATCAGCCCCAGCATTTT	NA	NA	TRBV6-1	TRBJ1-5
CASSLMSGSPSGNEQFF	TGTGCCAGCAGCTTGATGAGCGGGAGTCCTTCAGGCAATGAGCAGTTCTTC	TRBD2	NA	TRBV5-4	TRBJ2-1
CASSLLAGEAYEQFF	TGCGCCAGCAGCTTACTAGCGGGAGAGGCTTATGAGCAGTTCTTC	TRBD2	NA	TRBV4-1	TRBJ2-1
CASSRMGSGANVLTF	TGTGCCAGCAGCCGAATGGGGTCTGGGGCCAACGTCCTGACTTTC	NA	NA	TRBV14	TRBJ2-6